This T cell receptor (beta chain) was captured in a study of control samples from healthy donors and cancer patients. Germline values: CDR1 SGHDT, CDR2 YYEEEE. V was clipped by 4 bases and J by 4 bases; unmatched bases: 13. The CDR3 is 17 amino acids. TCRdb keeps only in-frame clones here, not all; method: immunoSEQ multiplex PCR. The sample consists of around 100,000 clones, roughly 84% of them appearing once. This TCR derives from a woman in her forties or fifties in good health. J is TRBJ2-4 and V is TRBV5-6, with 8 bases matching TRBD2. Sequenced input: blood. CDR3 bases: TGTGCCAGCAGCGTGACCCAGGGGACTAGGATAAAAAACATTCAGTACTTC. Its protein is CASSVTQGTRIKNIQYF. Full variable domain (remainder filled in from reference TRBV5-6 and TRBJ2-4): DAGVTQSPTHLIKTRGQQVTLRCSPKSGHDTVSWYQQALGQGPQFIFQYYEEEERQRGNFPDRFSGHQFPNYSSELNVNALLLGDSALYLCASSVTQGTRIKNIQYFGAGTRLSVL.